This TCR beta chain was recorded in a study of cytomegalovirus exposure and HLA in healthy donors. This clone was seen a few times. Its antigen is undetermined. PCR amplification relied on 60 Vbeta primers (plus 13 Jbeta primers). Clones were read by immunoSEQ multiplex PCR, and TCRdb kept only the in-frame ones, dropping some. This table holds roughly 120,000 clones, 70% to 80% found once. General observations from the study: DRB1 had the most TCR associations and HLA-C the fewest, a later analysis found, with rates varying by HLA locus. Per published accounts, TCR beta sequences correctly predicted the HLA-A and HLA-B alleles of most subjects. Certain indistinguishable V segments, among them TRBV6-2 and TRBV6-3, were excluded. It was reported that the classifier diagnosed cytomegalovirus status with high specificity and sensitivity in both the original and validation cohorts.

This CDR3 contains 17 residues. Germline values: CDR1 SGHRS, CDR2 YFSETQ. The trim removed 4 bases at V and 0 bases at J, leaving 6 bases unmatched. Source material: PBMCs. The sequence was obtained from a man aged 50 or older in good health and CMV-seronegative. This rearrangement joins TRBV5-1 to TRBJ2-1; 11 bases line up with TRBD2. This CDR3 is CASSPTSGDSSYNEQFF. In nucleotides, the CDR3 is TGCGCCAGCAGCCCGACTAGCGGGGACAGCTCCTACAATGAGCAGTTCTTC. Based on the CDR3 plus reference TRBV5-1 and TRBJ2-1, the full variable domain is KAGVTQTPRYLIKTRGQQVTLSCSPISGHRSVSWYQQTPGQGLQFLFEYFSETQRNKGNFPGRFSGRQFSNSRSEMNVSTLELGDSALYLCASSPTSGDSSYNEQFFGPGTRLTVL.